Each of the 17 T cell receptor beta chains below was sequenced from the same sample in a study of identical twins. Each CDR3 protein is one row after TCRdb ran MiXCR on the 5' RACE reads. The sample gives 1,800,000 or so distinct CDR3 sequences, less than 35% of which show up once; about 0.27% is in the top ten. What was sequenced was cord blood. The receptors here all came from a newborn girl in good health.

The J gene is TRBJ1-5, the V gene TRBV6-1; 7 bases fit TRBD1. With 8 bases clipped from V and 0 bases from J, the junction kept 7 bases outside the gene matches. The germline CDR1 and CDR2 sequences are MNHNS and SASEGT. CDR3 length: 15 amino acids. CDR3 sequence: CASYRTGYSNQPQHF. For the CDR3, the DNA is TGTGCCAGCTATAGGACAGGCTATAGCAATCAGCCCCAGCATTTT.

This clonotype came up once. Relative to the germline gene, one junction end is altered; a read error may explain this. The rearrangement uses TRBV2 and TRBJ2-7; no firm D call. CDR1 is SNHLY and CDR2 is FYNNEI in the germline V gene. The CDR3 is made up of 13 amino acids. CDR3 protein: CASSEVRSYGQYF. CDR3 DNA: TGTGCCAGCAGTGAAGTCAGGTCGTACGGGCAGTACTTC.

The gene calls are TRBV7-9 and TRBJ2-3; 7 bases are a match to TRBD1. V lost 7 bases and J lost 4; bases outside the gene matches: 8. Per the germline V gene, CDR1 is SEHNR and CDR2 is FQNEAQ (reference sequence). CDR3 size: 14 residues. DNA of the CDR3: TGTGCCAGCATTGACAGGGTGTCGGCAGATACGCAGTATTTT. As protein: CASIDRVSADTQYF.

This clonotype turned up a few times. The gene calls are TRBV12-3 or TRBV12-4 and TRBJ2-4; 7 bases fit TRBD2. V was clipped by 8 bases and J by 7 bases; unmatched bases: 11. The CDR3 is 14 residues long. The CDR3 protein is CASVLGGRGNIQYF. The DNA of the CDR3 is TGTGCCAGCGTACTCGGGGGGAGGGGTAACATTCAGTACTTC.

The CDR3 region is CASSAQGVGYGYTF. As DNA, the CDR3 is TGTGCCAGCAGTGCACAGGGGGTCGGCTATGGCTACACCTTC. J is TRBJ1-2 and V is TRBV6-5; TRBD1 matches 8 bases. Germline V lookup: CDR1 MNHEY, CDR2 SVGAGI. The CDR3 has 14 amino acids. V shed 5 bases, J shed 4 bases, and the junction held 6 bases outside the gene matches.

J is TRBJ2-5 and V is TRBV5-6, with D maybe TRBD2 (6 bases). Trimming left V 4 bases short and J 1 base short, with 17 bases between. This CDR3 spans 16 amino acids. Per the germline V gene, CDR1 is SGHDT and CDR2 is YYEEEE. The CDR3 region is CASSGAGIAAQETQYF. The CDR3 nucleotides are TGTGCCAGCAGCGGGGCGGGGATTGCAGCCCAAGAGACCCAGTACTTC.

This clonotype was counted between two and nine times. The chain recombines TRBV20-1 with TRBJ1-6; unclear D gene. The CDR3 is 13 amino acids. Germline lookup yields CDR1 DFQATT and CDR2 SNEGSKA (reference sequence). Trimming stripped 8 bases from V and 5 bases from J, with 13 bases between. CDR3 region: CSPRRDHNSPLHF. CDR3 DNA sequence: TGCAGTCCCAGGAGGGATCATAATTCACCCCTCCACTTT.

Worth noting for this clonotype: A read error is possible here, since a much larger clone lies one base away. The CDR3 coding sequence is TGTGCCAGCAGGGACAGGGGCCCCTACAATGAGCAGTTCTTC. Encoded protein: CASRDRGPYNEQFF. V usage is TRBV6-5 and J usage is TRBJ2-1; 9 bases map to TRBD1. The junction had 2 bases not matched to a gene; V was cut back by 6 bases and J by 2 bases. Germline V gene data show CDR1 as MNHEY and CDR2 as SVGAGI. The CDR3 sequence is 14 residues long.

This clonotype was counted many times. V usage is TRBV2 and J usage is TRBJ1-4, with 8 bases fitting TRBD1. V shed 4 bases and J 5 bases; nucleotides not matched to a gene: 0. The germline CDR1 and CDR2 sequences are SNHLY and FYNNEI. This CDR3 has 13 amino acids. CDR3 in DNA: TGTGCCAGCAGTGGGACAGGGAATGAAAAACTGTTTTTT. This encodes CASSGTGNEKLFF. Complete variable domain (other parts from reference TRBV2 and TRBJ1-4): EPEVTQTPSHQVTQMGQEVILRCVPISNHLYFYWYRQILGQKVEFLVSFYNNEISEKSEIFDDQFSVERPDGSNFTLKIRSTKLEDSAMYFCASSGTGNEKLFFGSGTQLSVL.

This clonotype was counted between two and nine times. The V gene is TRBV6-1, the J gene TRBJ1-5; weak D call: TRBD1 (6 bases). Germline V gene lookup returns CDR1 MNHNS and CDR2 SASEGT. Between the trimmed V and J ends, which lost 7 bases and 1 base, there was a span of 8 bases. The CDR3 extends over 13 amino acids. DNA of the CDR3: TGTGCCAGCAAAACAGGGAGCAATCAGCCCCAGCATTTT. As protein: CASKTGSNQPQHF.

In its sample, this clonotype was seen many times. The chain links TRBV29-1 to TRBJ2-7, with 11 bases that match TRBD2. V lost 5 bases to trimming and J lost 1 base; unmatched junction nucleotides: 4. Per the germline V gene, CDR1 is SQVTM and CDR2 is ANQGSEA. This CDR3 is 14 amino acids long. CDR3 region: CSVLRLAGSYEQYF. In DNA form, the CDR3 reads TGCAGCGTTCTCAGACTAGCGGGGTCCTACGAGCAGTACTTC.

This clonotype was detected a few times. The rearrangement joins TRBV20-1 to TRBJ2-7, with D tentatively TRBD1 (6 bases). From germline, CDR1 is DFQATT and CDR2 SNEGSKA (reference sequence). V lost 3 bases and J lost 4, with 13 bases in between. The CDR3 consists of 13 residues. The CDR3 coding sequence is TGCAGTGCTAGCTTTTTAACAGGGTACGAGCAGTACTTC. Translated: CSASFLTGYEQYF.

The genes are TRBV5-1 and TRBJ1-2, with D tentatively TRBD1 (5 bases). Germline-derived CDR1 and CDR2 are SGHRS and YFSETQ. The length of the CDR3 is 15 residues. Trimming shortened V by 3 bases and J by 0 bases, and 12 bases separated the two germline ends. CDR3 region: CASSWGDNSNYGYTF. DNA of the CDR3: TGCGCCAGCAGCTGGGGCGACAACTCTAACTATGGCTACACCTTC.

This clonotype was picked up a small number of times. The chain couples TRBV6-5 to TRBJ2-7, with D possibly matching TRBD2 (6 bases). The CDR3 runs to 17 residues. Germline CDR1 is MNHEY and CDR2 is SVGAGI. Between the trimmed V and J ends, which lost 0 bases and 0 bases, there was a span of 15 bases. CDR3 nucleotides: TGTGCCAGCAGTTACTCTTTCAGGGCGGGGAACTCCTACGAGCAGTACTTC. Residues: CASSYSFRAGNSYEQYF.

The V call is TRBV6-6, the J call TRBJ2-1; D unclear. CDR1 is MNHNY, CDR2 SVGAGI, per germline (reference sequence). V lost 3 bases to trimming and J lost 5 bases, with 5 bases between them. CDR3 size: 12 residues. CDR3 region: CASSYVDNEQFF. The CDR3 bases are TGTGCCAGCAGTTATGTGGACAATGAGCAGTTCTTC.

The chain couples TRBV4-2 to TRBJ2-1; no clear D gene. Germline V lookup: CDR1 LGHNA, CDR2 YNFKEQ. V lost 1 base and J 4 bases, leaving 11 bases between the germline ends. The CDR3 runs to 15 residues. Written as DNA, the CDR3 is TGTGCCAGCAGCCAAGGCGTAATTGGGTACAATGAGCAGTTCTTC. It yields the protein CASSQGVIGYNEQFF.

J is TRBJ2-4 and V is TRBV2, with D perhaps matching TRBD1 (7 bases). V was cut by 7 bases and J by 0 bases, with 19 bases left in between. CDR1 SNHLY and CDR2 FYNNEI come from the germline V gene. The CDR3 spans 17 residues. In DNA form, the CDR3 reads TGTGCCAGCATCCCGGGACAGCGGGTGAAAGCCAAAAACATTCAGTACTTC. This sequence encodes CASIPGQRVKAKNIQYF. Full variable domain (rest looked up from reference TRBV2 and TRBJ2-4): EPEVTQTPSHQVTQMGQEVILRCVPISNHLYFYWYRQILGQKVEFLVSFYNNEISEKSEIFDDQFSVERPDGSNFTLKIRSTKLEDSAMYFCASIPGQRVKAKNIQYFGAGTRLSVL.